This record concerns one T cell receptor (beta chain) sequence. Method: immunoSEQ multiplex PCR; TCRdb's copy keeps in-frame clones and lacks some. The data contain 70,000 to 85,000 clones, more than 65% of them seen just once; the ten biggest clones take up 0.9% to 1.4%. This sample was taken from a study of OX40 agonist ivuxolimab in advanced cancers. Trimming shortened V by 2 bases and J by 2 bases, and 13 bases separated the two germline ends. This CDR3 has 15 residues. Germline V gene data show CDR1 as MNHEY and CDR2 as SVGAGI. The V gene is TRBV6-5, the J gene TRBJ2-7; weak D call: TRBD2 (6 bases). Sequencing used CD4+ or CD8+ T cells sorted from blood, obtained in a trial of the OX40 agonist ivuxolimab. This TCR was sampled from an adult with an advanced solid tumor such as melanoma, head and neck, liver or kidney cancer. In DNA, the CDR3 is TGTGCCAGCAGTTACCACGGGGACTTTGCCTACGAGCAGTACTTC. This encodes CASSYHGDFAYEQYF.